Here is one TCR beta chain with its context. This sample stems from a study of T cells after yellow fever vaccination. Study overall: Preparation of fractions with low cell numbers was performed using SMART-Seq v4 Ultra Low Input.

They built TCR cDNA with 5'RACE template switching, a step that put in a universal primer site and UMIs. TCRdb called the 5' RACE reads again in MiXCR, with one record for every CDR3 protein. The sample has 300,000 to 400,000 distinct CDR3 sequences; 7.5% to 9% are singletons. Trimming cost V 5 bases and J 11 bases; bases outside gene matches: 12. The CDR3 is 14 amino acids. From germline, CDR1 is MNHNS and CDR2 SASEGT. The chain recombines TRBV6-1 with TRBJ1-1; 9 nucleotides align to TRBD1. The sequences come from PBMCs, collected on the day of the first yellow fever vaccination. This clonotype was obtained from a man aged 18-30 years who received the YFV17D yellow fever vaccine. CDR3 loop: CASSPRTGEISAFF. The CDR3, as DNA: TGTGCCAGCAGTCCAAGGACAGGGGAAATTTCGGCTTTCTTT.